Below, one T cell receptor beta chain is given with its context. Germline lookup yields CDR1 GTSNPN and CDR2 SVGIG (reference sequence). This CDR3 is 13 amino acids long. V gave up 4 bases and J gave up 6 bases, with 15 bases separating them. The data originate from a study of CD8 T cells in Susac syndrome. The authors reverse transcribed about 0.5 to 1 ug RNA with random hexamers. MiXCR, run by TCRdb on the immunoSEQ multiplex PCR reads, gives a single entry per CDR3 protein. The table includes 150,000 to 250,000 distinct CDR3 sequences, about 96% detected once. The V call is TRBV30, the J call TRBJ1-2; D possibly corresponds to TRBD1 (5 bases). The TCR was taken from a human donor with multiple sclerosis. Material: CD4+ T cells from PBMCs. The CDR3 sequence: CAWMSGTWHGYTF. Here the CDR3 DNA reads TGTGCCTGGATGTCAGGGACCTGGCATGGCTACACCTTC. Using reference TRBV30 and TRBJ1-2 for the parts outside the CDR3, the full variable domain is SQTIHQWPATLVQPVGSPLSLECTVEGTSNPNLYWYRQAAGRGLQLLFYSVGIGQISSEVPQNLSASRPQDRQFILSSKKLLLSDSGFYLCAWMSGTWHGYTFGSGTRLTVV.